These T cell receptor beta chains were read from a single sample in a study of T cells in pancreatic ductal adenocarcinoma. TCRdb keeps only in-frame clones here, not all; method: immunoSEQ multiplex PCR. The sample lists roughly 100,000 clones; about 95% were seen once. The source material was PBMCs. The origin of the receptors is a human donor with pancreatic ductal adenocarcinoma. The CDR3 runs from the conserved cysteine through the conserved F or W. Each record gives: D gene, clone size, J gene, V gene, CDR3 protein, CDR3 DNA. A D gene is named only where the DNA matches it firmly. For some rows the clone size is stated as once, few or many, or as a class when expanded; others skip it.

d_call: TRBD2
clone_size: NA
j_call: TRBJ2-2
v_call: TRBV18
cdr3_aa: CASSPTSTTTAGELFF
cdr3_nt: TGTGCCAGCTCACCGACTAGCACCACAACGGCCGGGGAGCTGTTTTTT

d_call: TRBD2
clone_size: NA
j_call: TRBJ2-1
v_call: TRBV4-1
cdr3_aa: CASSRSGGPFNEQFF
cdr3_nt: TGCGCCAGCAGCCGTTCGGGGGGTCCCTTCAATGAGCAGTTCTTC

d_call: NA
clone_size: once
j_call: TRBJ2-3
v_call: TRBV7-9
cdr3_aa: CASSLVRDTLVDTQYF
cdr3_nt: TGTGCCAGCAGCTTAGTTCGGGACACTTTGGTGGATACGCAGTATTTT

d_call: TRBD1
clone_size: NA
j_call: TRBJ1-5
v_call: TRBV19
cdr3_aa: CASSIPGTDQYSNQPQHF
cdr3_nt: TGTGCCAGTAGTATTCCCGGGACAGACCAATATAGCAATCAGCCCCAGCATTTT

d_call: NA
clone_size: NA
j_call: TRBJ2-7
v_call: TRBV9
cdr3_aa: CASSVGGNNYEQYF
cdr3_nt: TGTGCCAGCAGCGTGGGCGGGAATAATTACGAGCAGTACTTC

d_call: TRBD2
clone_size: NA
j_call: TRBJ2-7
v_call: TRBV5-1
cdr3_aa: CASSTSGSTYEQYF
cdr3_nt: TGCGCCAGCAGCACTAGCGGGAGCACCTACGAGCAGTACTTC

d_call: NA
clone_size: NA
j_call: TRBJ2-2
v_call: TRBV2
cdr3_aa: CASGLRIAPNTGELFF
cdr3_nt: TGTGCCAGCGGGTTACGGATAGCCCCGAACACCGGGGAGCTGTTTTTT

d_call: TRBD2
clone_size: NA
j_call: TRBJ2-1
v_call: TRBV7-3
cdr3_aa: CASSLTGLAGPGNEQFF
cdr3_nt: TGTGCCAGCAGCCTTACGGGACTAGCGGGACCGGGCAATGAGCAGTTCTTC

d_call: TRBD2
clone_size: NA
j_call: TRBJ2-7
v_call: TRBV18
cdr3_aa: CASSPGGGQYF
cdr3_nt: TGTGCCAGCTCACCAGGGGGGGGGCAGTACTTC

d_call: NA
clone_size: NA
j_call: TRBJ2-7
v_call: TRBV5-1
cdr3_aa: CATHVRDTAYEQYF
cdr3_nt: TGCGCCACCCACGTCAGGGACACCGCCTACGAGCAGTACTTC

d_call: TRBD2
clone_size: NA
j_call: TRBJ2-3
v_call: TRBV10-1
cdr3_aa: CASSEPRAGGSADTQYF
cdr3_nt: TGCGCCAGCAGTGAGCCTCGAGCGGGAGGAAGTGCAGATACGCAGTATTTT

d_call: NA
clone_size: NA
j_call: TRBJ2-1
v_call: TRBV9
cdr3_aa: CASSVGGPAYNEQFF
cdr3_nt: TGTGCCAGCAGCGTAGGCGGGCCCGCCTACAATGAGCAGTTCTTC

d_call: NA
clone_size: NA
j_call: TRBJ2-1
v_call: TRBV9
cdr3_aa: CASTPGEGGGYNEQFF
cdr3_nt: TGTGCCAGCACGCCCGGGGAGGGAGGGGGATACAATGAGCAGTTCTTC

d_call: NA
clone_size: few
j_call: TRBJ1-1
v_call: TRBV5-4
cdr3_aa: CASSLVRTTEAFF
cdr3_nt: TGTGCCAGCAGCTTGGTACGGACAACTGAAGCTTTCTTT

d_call: NA
clone_size: NA
j_call: TRBJ1-2
v_call: TRBV7-3
cdr3_aa: CASSLLGGVSSNYGYTF
cdr3_nt: TGTGCCAGCAGCTTACTCGGGGGAGTTTCCTCTAACTATGGCTACACCTTC

d_call: NA
clone_size: NA
j_call: TRBJ2-7
v_call: TRBV7-9
cdr3_aa: CASSGGTLAYEQYF
cdr3_nt: TGTGCCAGCAGCGGGGGGACTCTTGCCTACGAGCAGTACTTC

d_call: TRBD2
clone_size: NA
j_call: TRBJ2-7
v_call: TRBV5-1
cdr3_aa: CASSFGLAGASYEQYF
cdr3_nt: TGCGCCAGCAGCTTCGGACTAGCGGGTGCTTCCTACGAGCAGTACTTC

d_call: NA
clone_size: NA
j_call: TRBJ2-3
v_call: TRBV28
cdr3_aa: CASSDRSGSRVRDTQYF
cdr3_nt: TGTGCCAGCAGTGATCGGAGTGGTAGCAGGGTCCGAGATACGCAGTATTTT

d_call: NA
clone_size: NA
j_call: TRBJ2-2
v_call: TRBV18
cdr3_aa: CASSRTNTGELFF
cdr3_nt: TGTGCCAGCTCACGAACTAACACCGGGGAGCTGTTTTTT

d_call: NA
clone_size: NA
j_call: TRBJ2-2
v_call: TRBV5-1
cdr3_aa: CASSSESATGELFF
cdr3_nt: TGCGCCAGCAGCTCCGAGAGCGCCACCGGGGAGCTGTTTTTT

d_call: TRBD1
clone_size: once
j_call: TRBJ1-3
v_call: TRBV30
cdr3_aa: CARDSDLGNTIYF
cdr3_nt: TGTGCTAGGGACAGCGACCTTGGAAACACCATATATTTT

d_call: TRBD1
clone_size: NA
j_call: TRBJ1-1
v_call: TRBV6-1
cdr3_aa: CASTRDRGDTEAFF
cdr3_nt: TGTGCCAGCACTAGGGACAGGGGTGATACTGAAGCTTTCTTT

d_call: NA
clone_size: NA
j_call: TRBJ1-2
v_call: TRBV10-2
cdr3_aa: CASSEIRGPRYGYTF
cdr3_nt: TGCGCCAGCAGTGAAATCAGGGGACCGCGTTATGGCTACACCTTC

d_call: TRBD1
clone_size: NA
j_call: TRBJ2-7
v_call: TRBV5-1
cdr3_aa: CASSPTGGADWEQYF
cdr3_nt: TGCGCCAGCAGCCCTACAGGGGGCGCGGATTGGGAGCAGTACTTC

d_call: NA
clone_size: NA
j_call: TRBJ2-1
v_call: TRBV5-1
cdr3_aa: CASSAAEYNEQFF
cdr3_nt: TGCGCCAGCTCCGCGGCGGAGTACAATGAGCAGTTCTTC

d_call: TRBD1
clone_size: NA
j_call: TRBJ2-2
v_call: TRBV4-2
cdr3_aa: CASSQGYRGEGELFF
cdr3_nt: TGTGCCAGCAGCCAAGGATACAGGGGCGAGGGGGAGCTGTTTTTT

d_call: NA
clone_size: NA
j_call: TRBJ2-3
v_call: TRBV7-9
cdr3_aa: CASSLGTTEGDTQYF
cdr3_nt: TGTGCCAGCAGCCTCGGGACAACGGAAGGGGATACGCAGTATTTT

d_call: TRBD1
clone_size: NA
j_call: TRBJ2-3
v_call: TRBV7-2
cdr3_aa: CASSSPPSRQGTDTQYF
cdr3_nt: TGTGCCAGCAGCTCCCCCCCGAGTAGACAGGGAACAGATACGCAGTATTTT

d_call: NA
clone_size: NA
j_call: TRBJ2-5
v_call: TRBV5-8
cdr3_aa: CASSLGGLYQETQYF
cdr3_nt: TGTGCCAGCAGCTTAGGAGGGCTTTACCAAGAGACCCAGTACTTC

d_call: TRBD2
clone_size: NA
j_call: TRBJ2-1
v_call: TRBV6-1
cdr3_aa: CASSEGLAGRRNEQFF
cdr3_nt: TGTGCCAGCAGTGAGGGACTAGCGGGACGCCGGAATGAGCAGTTCTTC

d_call: NA
clone_size: NA
j_call: TRBJ2-7
v_call: TRBV27
cdr3_aa: CASTSGSYEQYF
cdr3_nt: TGTGCCAGCACCTCCGGGTCCTACGAGCAGTACTTC

d_call: TRBD2
clone_size: NA
j_call: TRBJ2-7
v_call: TRBV4-1
cdr3_aa: CASSPLAGGPHEQYF
cdr3_nt: TGCGCCAGCAGCCCCTTAGCGGGAGGGCCCCACGAGCAGTACTTC

d_call: TRBD2
clone_size: NA
j_call: TRBJ2-7
v_call: TRBV19
cdr3_aa: CASSLVGGDPYEQYF
cdr3_nt: TGTGCCAGTAGCCTTGTTGGGGGGGACCCCTACGAGCAGTACTTC

d_call: TRBD2
clone_size: NA
j_call: TRBJ2-3
v_call: TRBV10-3
cdr3_aa: CAISEGGRGTDTQYF
cdr3_nt: TGTGCCATCAGTGAGGGCGGGAGAGGGACAGATACGCAGTATTTT

d_call: TRBD2
clone_size: NA
j_call: TRBJ2-3
v_call: TRBV13
cdr3_aa: CASSLGASGSSGTDTQYF
cdr3_nt: TGTGCCAGCAGCTTAGGGGCTAGCGGGAGCTCAGGCACAGATACGCAGTATTTT

d_call: NA
clone_size: NA
j_call: TRBJ2-1
v_call: TRBV7-8
cdr3_aa: CASSITRTNEQFF
cdr3_nt: TGTGCCAGCAGCATTACTAGGACCAATGAGCAGTTCTTC

d_call: TRBD2
clone_size: NA
j_call: TRBJ2-1
v_call: TRBV29-1
cdr3_aa: CSVEGREGYNEQFF
cdr3_nt: TGCAGCGTTGAAGGGCGGGAGGGGTACAATGAGCAGTTCTTC

d_call: TRBD1
clone_size: NA
j_call: TRBJ1-2
v_call: TRBV30
cdr3_aa: CAWRGQGGLYGYTF
cdr3_nt: TGTGCCTGGAGAGGACAGGGAGGTCTCTATGGCTACACCTTC

d_call: TRBD2
clone_size: NA
j_call: TRBJ2-5
v_call: TRBV6-1
cdr3_aa: CASSAQREARGKETQYF
cdr3_nt: TGTGCCAGCAGTGCCCAGCGGGAGGCCCGGGGGAAAGAGACCCAGTACTTC

d_call: TRBD2
clone_size: NA
j_call: TRBJ2-3
v_call: TRBV28
cdr3_aa: CASPTSGRPDTQYF
cdr3_nt: TGTGCCAGCCCGACTAGCGGGAGGCCAGATACGCAGTATTTT

d_call: TRBD1
clone_size: NA
j_call: TRBJ2-7
v_call: TRBV25-1
cdr3_aa: CASTGGYTTYEQYF
cdr3_nt: TGTGCCAGTACAGGGGGTTACACTACCTACGAGCAGTACTTC